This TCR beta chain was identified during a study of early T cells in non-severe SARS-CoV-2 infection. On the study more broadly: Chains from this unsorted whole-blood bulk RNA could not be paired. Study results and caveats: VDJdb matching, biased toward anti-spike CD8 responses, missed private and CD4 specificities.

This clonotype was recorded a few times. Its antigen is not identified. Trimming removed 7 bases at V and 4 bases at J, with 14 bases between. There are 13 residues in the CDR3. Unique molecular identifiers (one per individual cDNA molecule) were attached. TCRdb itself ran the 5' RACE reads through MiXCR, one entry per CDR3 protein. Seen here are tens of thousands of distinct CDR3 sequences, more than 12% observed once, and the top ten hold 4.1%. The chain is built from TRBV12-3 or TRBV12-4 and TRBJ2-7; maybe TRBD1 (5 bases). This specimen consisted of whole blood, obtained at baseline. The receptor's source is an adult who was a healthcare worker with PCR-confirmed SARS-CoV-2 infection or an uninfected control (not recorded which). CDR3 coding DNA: TGTGCCAGCACCGAAGGACAACTATACGAGCAGTACTTC. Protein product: CASTEGQLYEQYF.